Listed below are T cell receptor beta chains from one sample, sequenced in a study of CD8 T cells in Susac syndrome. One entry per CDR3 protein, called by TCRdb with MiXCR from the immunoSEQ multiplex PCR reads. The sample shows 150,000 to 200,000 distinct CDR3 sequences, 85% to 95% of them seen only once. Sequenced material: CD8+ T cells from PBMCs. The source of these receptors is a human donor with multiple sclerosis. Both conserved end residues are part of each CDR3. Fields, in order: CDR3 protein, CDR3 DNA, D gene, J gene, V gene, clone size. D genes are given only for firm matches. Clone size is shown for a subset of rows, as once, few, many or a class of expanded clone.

cdr3_aa: CAISRTLYGRYSNQPQHF
cdr3_nt: TGTGCCATCAGCCGGACCCTTTACGGCCGATATAGCAATCAGCCCCAGCATTTT
d_call: -
j_call: TRBJ1-5
v_call: TRBV10-3
clone_size: -

cdr3_aa: CSVEDFARSLPEAFF
cdr3_nt: TGCAGCGTTGAGGACTTCGCGAGATCCCTACCTGAAGCTTTCTTT
d_call: -
j_call: TRBJ1-1
v_call: TRBV29-1
clone_size: -

cdr3_aa: CASSAGNEQFF
cdr3_nt: TGTGCCAGCAGTGCTGGGAATGAGCAGTTCTTC
d_call: -
j_call: TRBJ2-1
v_call: TRBV9
clone_size: few

cdr3_aa: CASSQDSPAYNEQFF
cdr3_nt: TGTGCCAGCAGCCAAGATTCGCCGGCCTACAATGAGCAGTTCTTC
d_call: -
j_call: TRBJ2-1
v_call: TRBV3-1
clone_size: -

cdr3_aa: CASISPTDTQYF
cdr3_nt: TGTGCCAGCATTAGCCCAACAGATACGCAGTATTTT
d_call: -
j_call: TRBJ2-3
v_call: TRBV27
clone_size: -

cdr3_aa: CASSSGRPGEQYF
cdr3_nt: TGTGCCAGCAGCTCGGGACGGCCGGGCGAGCAGTACTTC
d_call: -
j_call: TRBJ2-7
v_call: TRBV7-9
clone_size: -

cdr3_aa: CAISEGLAGVETQYF
cdr3_nt: TGTGCCATCAGTGAGGGACTAGCGGGAGTAGAGACCCAGTACTTC
d_call: TRBD2
j_call: TRBJ2-5
v_call: TRBV10-3
clone_size: -

cdr3_aa: CASSLVRGSDTQYF
cdr3_nt: TGTGCCAGCAGTTTAGTCAGGGGATCAGATACGCAGTATTTT
d_call: -
j_call: TRBJ2-3
v_call: TRBV28
clone_size: -

cdr3_aa: CASSLTVDRETQYF
cdr3_nt: TGTGCCAGCAGTTTAACGGTGGATCGAGAGACCCAGTACTTC
d_call: -
j_call: TRBJ2-5
v_call: TRBV12-3/TRBV12-4
clone_size: -

cdr3_aa: CASSQDPVSYEQYF
cdr3_nt: TGTGCCAGCAGCCAAGATCCCGTCTCCTACGAGCAGTACTTC
d_call: -
j_call: TRBJ2-7
v_call: TRBV4-2
clone_size: -

cdr3_aa: CSVEPRTGHYGYTF
cdr3_nt: TGCAGCGTTGAACCCAGGACAGGGCACTATGGCTACACCTTC
d_call: TRBD1
j_call: TRBJ1-2
v_call: TRBV29-1
clone_size: once

cdr3_aa: CASSYSPAFTTYEQYF
cdr3_nt: TGTGCCAGCAGTTACTCTCCGGCGTTTACCACCTACGAGCAGTACTTC
d_call: -
j_call: TRBJ2-7
v_call: TRBV6-5
clone_size: -

cdr3_aa: CASSPWPPLEPSTDTQYF
cdr3_nt: TGTGCCAGCAGTCCATGGCCCCCACTAGAGCCCAGCACAGATACGCAGTATTTT
d_call: -
j_call: TRBJ2-3
v_call: TRBV28
clone_size: -

cdr3_aa: CASSLSGQGRDEQFF
cdr3_nt: TGTGCCAGCAGTTTATCGGGACAGGGGCGGGATGAGCAGTTCTTC
d_call: TRBD1
j_call: TRBJ2-1
v_call: TRBV28
clone_size: -

cdr3_aa: CASSQVWGAEETQYF
cdr3_nt: TGCGCCAGCAGCCAAGTTTGGGGGGCCGAAGAGACCCAGTACTTC
d_call: -
j_call: TRBJ2-5
v_call: TRBV4-1
clone_size: -

cdr3_aa: CASSLVTPVYNEQFF
cdr3_nt: TGTGCCAGCAGCTTAGTGACTCCCGTATACAATGAGCAGTTCTTC
d_call: -
j_call: TRBJ2-1
v_call: TRBV7-8
clone_size: -

cdr3_aa: CASSYPDTDTQYF
cdr3_nt: TGTGCCAGCAGTTACCCGGACACAGATACGCAGTATTTT
d_call: -
j_call: TRBJ2-3
v_call: TRBV6-8
clone_size: -

cdr3_aa: CASSIREAVNEQYF
cdr3_nt: TGCGCCAGCAGCATCCGGGAGGCGGTCAACGAGCAGTACTTC
d_call: TRBD2
j_call: TRBJ2-7
v_call: TRBV5-1
clone_size: -

cdr3_aa: CSARHGGGTGELFF
cdr3_nt: TGCAGTGCTAGGCATGGTGGGGGCACCGGGGAGCTGTTTTTT
d_call: -
j_call: TRBJ2-2
v_call: TRBV20-1
clone_size: -

cdr3_aa: CATDLILGGTDTQYF
cdr3_nt: TGTGCCACCGACCTGATACTAGGGGGAACAGATACGCAGTATTTT
d_call: -
j_call: TRBJ2-3
v_call: TRBV10-3
clone_size: -

cdr3_aa: CASSPWAALNIQYF
cdr3_nt: TGTGCCAGCTCACCATGGGCAGCACTAAACATTCAGTACTTC
d_call: -
j_call: TRBJ2-4
v_call: TRBV18
clone_size: -

cdr3_aa: CASTGGFQPQHF
cdr3_nt: TGTGCCTCAACAGGGGGCTTTCAGCCCCAGCATTTT
d_call: TRBD1
j_call: TRBJ1-5
v_call: TRBV6-7
clone_size: -

cdr3_aa: CASSLGTGKSEQYF
cdr3_nt: TGTGCCAGCAGCCTGGGGACAGGAAAGAGCGAGCAGTACTTC
d_call: TRBD1
j_call: TRBJ2-7
v_call: TRBV3-1
clone_size: -

cdr3_aa: CASSSTGNFYEQYF
cdr3_nt: TGTGCCAGCAGTTCGACAGGGAACTTCTACGAGCAGTACTTC
d_call: TRBD1
j_call: TRBJ2-7
v_call: TRBV27
clone_size: -

cdr3_aa: CASTSGLYEQYF
cdr3_nt: TGTGCCAGCACTAGTGGACTGTACGAGCAGTACTTC
d_call: -
j_call: TRBJ2-7
v_call: TRBV6-1
clone_size: -

cdr3_aa: CASSQKRSSYNEQFF
cdr3_nt: TGTGCCAGCAGCCAAAAGAGAAGCTCCTACAATGAGCAGTTCTTC
d_call: -
j_call: TRBJ2-1
v_call: TRBV7-3
clone_size: -

cdr3_aa: CASSYPSLRGETQYF
cdr3_nt: TGTGCCAGCAGTTACCCATCCCTTAGGGGGGAGACCCAGTACTTC
d_call: -
j_call: TRBJ2-5
v_call: TRBV25-1
clone_size: -

cdr3_aa: CASRPREANYEQYF
cdr3_nt: TGCGCCAGCCGACCCAGAGAAGCGAACTACGAGCAGTACTTC
d_call: -
j_call: TRBJ2-7
v_call: TRBV5-1
clone_size: -

cdr3_aa: CSVDGTHAYEQYF
cdr3_nt: TGCAGCGTTGATGGGACACACGCCTACGAGCAGTACTTC
d_call: -
j_call: TRBJ2-7
v_call: TRBV29-1
clone_size: -

cdr3_aa: CASSQVSYNEQFF
cdr3_nt: TGTGCCAGCAGCCAAGTATCCTACAATGAGCAGTTCTTC
d_call: -
j_call: TRBJ2-1
v_call: TRBV3-1
clone_size: -

cdr3_aa: CAWTAGQGYEQFF
cdr3_nt: TGTGCCTGGACCGCGGGACAGGGCTATGAGCAGTTCTTC
d_call: TRBD1
j_call: TRBJ2-1
v_call: TRBV30
clone_size: once

cdr3_aa: CSATGLADNEQFF
cdr3_nt: TGCAGTGCTACCGGACTAGCGGACAATGAGCAGTTCTTC
d_call: TRBD2
j_call: TRBJ2-1
v_call: TRBV20-1
clone_size: -

cdr3_aa: CASSLGANTEAFF
cdr3_nt: TGTGCCAGCAGTTTAGGGGCGAACACTGAAGCTTTCTTT
d_call: -
j_call: TRBJ1-1
v_call: TRBV27
clone_size: -

cdr3_aa: CASRDTEAFF
cdr3_nt: TGTGCCAGCAGGGACACCGAAGCTTTCTTT
d_call: -
j_call: TRBJ1-1
v_call: TRBV28
clone_size: few

cdr3_aa: CASSQWGGSATYEQYF
cdr3_nt: TGTGCCAGCAGCCAATGGGGCGGGAGCGCGACCTACGAGCAGTACTTC
d_call: TRBD2
j_call: TRBJ2-7
v_call: TRBV3-1
clone_size: -

cdr3_aa: CASSVTGFGEQYF
cdr3_nt: TGTGCCAGCAGTGTGACAGGGTTCGGGGAGCAGTACTTC
d_call: TRBD1
j_call: TRBJ2-7
v_call: TRBV28
clone_size: -

cdr3_aa: CSANSGTAGNTIYF
cdr3_nt: TGCAGTGCAAACTCCGGGACAGCTGGAAACACCATATATTTT
d_call: TRBD1
j_call: TRBJ1-3
v_call: TRBV20-1
clone_size: -

cdr3_aa: CASTSGSYNEQFF
cdr3_nt: TGTGCCAGTACGTCAGGTTCCTACAATGAGCAGTTCTTC
d_call: -
j_call: TRBJ2-1
v_call: TRBV19
clone_size: few

cdr3_aa: CASSMSDRNSPYGYTF
cdr3_nt: TGTGCCAGCTCAATGTCTGACAGGAATTCGCCCTATGGCTACACCTTC
d_call: -
j_call: TRBJ1-2
v_call: TRBV18
clone_size: -

cdr3_aa: CASSPPGNQPQHF
cdr3_nt: TGTGCCAGCAGCCCTCCCGGCAATCAGCCCCAGCATTTT
d_call: -
j_call: TRBJ1-5
v_call: TRBV7-9
clone_size: -

cdr3_aa: CASSQASGRPLRAYEQYF
cdr3_nt: TGCGCCAGCAGCCAAGCTAGCGGGAGACCCCTCAGGGCCTACGAGCAGTACTTC
d_call: TRBD2
j_call: TRBJ2-7
v_call: TRBV4-1
clone_size: -

cdr3_aa: CASSLVAGANVLTF
cdr3_nt: TGTGCCAGCAGTTTGGTGGCCGGGGCCAACGTCCTGACTTTC
d_call: -
j_call: TRBJ2-6
v_call: TRBV28
clone_size: -

cdr3_aa: CASSLSGTYEQYF
cdr3_nt: TGTGCCAGCAGTTTGTCAGGGACCTACGAGCAGTACTTC
d_call: -
j_call: TRBJ2-7
v_call: TRBV13
clone_size: -

cdr3_aa: CASSFGSGVLYGYTF
cdr3_nt: TGTGCCAGCAGTTTCGGGTCGGGGGTCCTCTATGGCTACACCTTC
d_call: -
j_call: TRBJ1-2
v_call: TRBV12-3/TRBV12-4
clone_size: -

cdr3_aa: CASSRTATNTIYF
cdr3_nt: TGCGCCAGCAGCAGGACAGCGACAAACACCATATATTTT
d_call: -
j_call: TRBJ1-3
v_call: TRBV4-1
clone_size: -

cdr3_aa: CASSPLLYGAEDYGYTF
cdr3_nt: TGCGCCAGCAGCCCACTCCTCTATGGGGCAGAAGACTATGGCTACACCTTC
d_call: -
j_call: TRBJ1-2
v_call: TRBV4-1
clone_size: -

cdr3_aa: CASSVEGDRETQYF
cdr3_nt: TGTGCCAGCAGCGTAGAAGGGGATCGAGAGACCCAGTACTTC
d_call: -
j_call: TRBJ2-5
v_call: TRBV9
clone_size: once

cdr3_aa: CSARDSGTRRDEQYF
cdr3_nt: TGCAGTGCTAGAGATTCTGGGACTAGGAGAGACGAGCAGTACTTC
d_call: TRBD2
j_call: TRBJ2-7
v_call: TRBV20-1
clone_size: -

cdr3_aa: CASSLGQGTFTEQFF
cdr3_nt: TGTGCCAGCAGCTTAGGGCAGGGGACCTTTACTGAGCAGTTCTTC
d_call: -
j_call: TRBJ2-1
v_call: TRBV13
clone_size: -

cdr3_aa: CASTAGFPYEQYF
cdr3_nt: TGTGCCAGCACCGCAGGGTTTCCCTACGAGCAGTACTTC
d_call: -
j_call: TRBJ2-7
v_call: TRBV27
clone_size: -

cdr3_aa: CASSLAQGTYNEQFF
cdr3_nt: TGCGCCAGCAGCTTGGCGCAGGGGACCTACAATGAGCAGTTCTTC
d_call: -
j_call: TRBJ2-1
v_call: TRBV5-1
clone_size: -

cdr3_aa: CASSEPGVGGDDEQYF
cdr3_nt: TGTGCCAGCAGCGAACCTGGGGTCGGGGGCGACGACGAGCAGTACTTC
d_call: -
j_call: TRBJ2-7
v_call: TRBV6-1
clone_size: -

cdr3_aa: CASSFSVEARNYEQYF
cdr3_nt: TGTGCCAGCAGTTTCTCCGTGGAAGCTAGAAACTACGAGCAGTACTTC
d_call: -
j_call: TRBJ2-7
v_call: TRBV27
clone_size: -